Presented here are 3 T cell receptor beta chains from one specimen sequenced in a study of cytomegalovirus exposure and HLA in healthy donors. PCR amplification relied on 60 Vbeta primers (plus 13 Jbeta primers). The method was immunoSEQ multiplex PCR; TCRdb's version includes in-frame clones alone and lacks a portion of them. The table lists 200,000 to 250,000 clones, around 80% of them singletons. Source material: PBMCs. The receptors were sampled from a woman between 55 and 75 years old in good health and CMV-seropositive.

This sequence joins TRBV7-9 and TRBJ2-7; D perhaps matches TRBD1 (5 bases). The CDR3 has 15 residues. Deletions cut 3 bases from V and 2 bases from J, with 14 bases between. Germline CDR1 reads SEHNR; CDR2 reads FQNEAQ (reference sequence). CDR3 nucleotide sequence: TGTGCCAGCAGCTTGAGACAGAGCAGTGCCTACGAGCAGTACTTC. The encoded protein is CASSLRQSSAYEQYF. The full variable domain, with the rest looked up from reference TRBV7-9 and TRBJ2-7, is DTGVSQNPRHKITKRGQNVTFRCDPISEHNRLYWYRQTLGQGPEFLTYFQNEAQLEKSRLLSDRFSAERPKGSFSTLEIQRTEQGDSAMYLCASSLRQSSAYEQYFGPGTRLTVT.

This clone was seen more than once but under ten times. The gene calls are TRBV5-4 and TRBJ1-4, with TRBD1 matching 8 bases. The CDR3 is 14 residues long. V lost 0 bases and J lost 7; bases outside the gene matches: 2. Germline loops: CDR1 SGHNT, CDR2 YYREEE (reference sequence). CDR3: CASSLDRGGEKLFF. The CDR3 DNA sequence: TGTGCCAGCAGCTTGGACAGGGGGGGTGAAAAACTGTTTTTT.

The chain joins TRBV7-2 to TRBJ1-2; TRBD1 matches 11 bases. From germline, CDR1 is SGHTA and CDR2 FQGNSA. The ends lost 6 bases at V and 7 bases at J; junction bases unmatched: 13. The CDR3 runs to 16 residues. CDR3 DNA sequence: TGTGCCAGCAGTTATTACTGGGGACAGGGGGAAGTTGGCTACACCTTC. Amino acid sequence: CASSYYWGQGEVGYTF.